The clone carrying this T cell receptor (beta chain) was found many times. Its antigen is as yet unknown. Alpha and beta constant region primers primed reverse transcription for blood and skin samples. TCRdb re-called the UMI-ligation and nested PCR reads through MiXCR, storing one row per CDR3 protein. Of 15,000 to 20,000 distinct CDR3 sequences listed, about a tenth are singletons. The data originate from a study of naive and memory T cell subsets. Treatment of the sample: skin biopsy from PPD injection site in Mantoux-positive individual. Cells were not sorted; total RNA input targeted about 1 to 1000 ng. Overall study findings and caveats: Far more TCRs reportedly came from tuberculin skin test site biopsies.

Trimming cost V 0 bases and J 2 bases; bases outside gene matches: 18. The CDR3 runs 21 residues. In germline, CDR1 is SGDLS, CDR2 YYNGEE. The chain carries TRBV9 and TRBJ2-1, with 9 positions matching TRBD2. Sample: skin, taken from a tuberculin skin test site. This TCR derives from an adult in good health. For the CDR3, the DNA is TGTGCCAGCAGCGTAGTCCCTGGTAGCGGGAGCGGATCTACTGCCTACAATGAGCAGTTCTTC. This translates into CASSVVPGSGSGSTAYNEQFF.